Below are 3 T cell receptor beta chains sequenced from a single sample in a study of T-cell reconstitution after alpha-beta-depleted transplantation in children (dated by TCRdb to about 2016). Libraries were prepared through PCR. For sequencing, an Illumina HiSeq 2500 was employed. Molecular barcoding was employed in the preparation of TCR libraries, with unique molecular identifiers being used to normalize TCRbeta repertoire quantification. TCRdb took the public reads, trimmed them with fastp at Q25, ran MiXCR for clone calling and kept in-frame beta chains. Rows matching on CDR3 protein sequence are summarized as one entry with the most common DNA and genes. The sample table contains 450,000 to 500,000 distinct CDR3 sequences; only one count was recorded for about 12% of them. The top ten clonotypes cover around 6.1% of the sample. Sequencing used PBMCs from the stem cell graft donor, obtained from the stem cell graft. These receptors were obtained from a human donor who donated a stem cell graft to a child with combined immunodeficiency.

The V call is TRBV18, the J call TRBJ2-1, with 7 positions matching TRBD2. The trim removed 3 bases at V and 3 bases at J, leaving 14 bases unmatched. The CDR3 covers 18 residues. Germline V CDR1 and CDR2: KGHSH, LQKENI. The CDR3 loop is CASSPPGGSLVGYNEQFF. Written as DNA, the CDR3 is TGTGCCAGCTCACCTCCGGGGGGTAGCCTGGTTGGCTACAATGAGCAGTTCTTC.

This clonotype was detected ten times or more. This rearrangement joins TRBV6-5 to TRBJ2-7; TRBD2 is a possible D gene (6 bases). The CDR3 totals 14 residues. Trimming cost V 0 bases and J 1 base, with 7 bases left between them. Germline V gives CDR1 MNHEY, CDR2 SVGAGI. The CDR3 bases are TGTGCCAGCAGTTACTCGGGACTTTCCTACGAGCAGTACTTC. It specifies CASSYSGLSYEQYF.

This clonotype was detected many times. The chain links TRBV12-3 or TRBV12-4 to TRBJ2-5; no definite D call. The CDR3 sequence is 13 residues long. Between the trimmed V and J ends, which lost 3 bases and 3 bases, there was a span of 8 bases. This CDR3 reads CASSLNIEETQYF. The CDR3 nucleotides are TGTGCCAGCAGTTTGAATATTGAAGAGACCCAGTACTTC.